The clone carrying this T cell receptor beta chain was counted many times. Its antigen remains unidentified. This entry is derived from a study of post-analysis software for immune sequencing data. Study-wide points: In patients, TRBV5-6, TRBV5-1 and TRBV20-1 belonged to five TRBV segments found more frequently than in controls.

Germline values: CDR1 SQVTM, CDR2 ANQGSEA. V gave up 3 bases and J gave up 2 bases, with 16 bases separating them. This CDR3 spans 15 amino acids. Included in the TCR beta cDNA libraries were unique molecular identifiers. TCRdb recomputed calls from the PCR reads with MiXCR, one row per CDR3 protein. The sample holds about 200,000 distinct CDR3 sequences, 25% to 30% seen once. This receptor was obtained from a girl aged 2 to 17 with multiple sclerosis. V and J are TRBV29-1 and TRBJ1-2, with unresolved D. The sample was blood. The CDR3 here is CSVEADFTENYGYTF. DNA of the CDR3: TGCAGCGTTGAGGCCGACTTCACAGAGAACTATGGCTACACCTTC.